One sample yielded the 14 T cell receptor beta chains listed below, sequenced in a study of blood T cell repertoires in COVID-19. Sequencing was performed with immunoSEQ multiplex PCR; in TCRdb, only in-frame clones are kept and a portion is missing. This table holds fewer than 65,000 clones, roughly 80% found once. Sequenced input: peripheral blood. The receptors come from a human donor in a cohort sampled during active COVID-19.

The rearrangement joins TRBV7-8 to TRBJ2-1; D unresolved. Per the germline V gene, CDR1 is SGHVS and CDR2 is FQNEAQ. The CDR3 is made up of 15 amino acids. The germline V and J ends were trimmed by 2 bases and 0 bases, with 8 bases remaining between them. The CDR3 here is CASSLRTVSYNEQFF. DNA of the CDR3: TGTGCCAGCAGCTTAAGAACAGTCTCCTACAATGAGCAGTTCTTC.

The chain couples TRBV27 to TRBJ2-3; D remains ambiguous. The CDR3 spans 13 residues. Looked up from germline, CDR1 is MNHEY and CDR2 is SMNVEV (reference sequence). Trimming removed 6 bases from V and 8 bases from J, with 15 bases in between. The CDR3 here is CASSPAATGTQYF. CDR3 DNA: TGTGCCAGCAGCCCCGCAGCGACGGGTACGCAGTATTTT.

The CDR3 bases are TGTGCCAGCAGTGTCGACAGCGCGGAAGCTTTCTTT. This sequence encodes CASSVDSAEAFF. The J gene is TRBJ1-1, the V gene TRBV2; TRBD1 might be the D (5 bases). Germline-derived CDR1 and CDR2 are SNHLY and FYNNEI. CDR3 length equals 12 residues. Deletions cut 4 bases from V and 8 bases from J, with 11 bases between.

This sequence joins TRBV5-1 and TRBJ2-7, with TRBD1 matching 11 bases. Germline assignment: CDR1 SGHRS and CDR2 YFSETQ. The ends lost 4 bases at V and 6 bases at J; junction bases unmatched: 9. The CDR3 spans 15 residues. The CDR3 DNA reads TGCGCCAGCAGCCCGGACGGACAGGGGGCGAGCGAGCAGTACTTC. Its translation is CASSPDGQGASEQYF.

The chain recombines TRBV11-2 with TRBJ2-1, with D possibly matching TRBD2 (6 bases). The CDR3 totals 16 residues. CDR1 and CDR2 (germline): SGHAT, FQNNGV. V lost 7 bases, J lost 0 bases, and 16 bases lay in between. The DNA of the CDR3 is TGTGCCAGCATCCCGGAGGGCGTGAGCTCCTACAATGAGCAGTTCTTC. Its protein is CASIPEGVSSYNEQFF. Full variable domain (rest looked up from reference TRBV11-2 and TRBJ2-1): EAGVAQSPRYKIIEKRQSVAFWCNPISGHATLYWYQQILGQGPKLLIQFQNNGVVDDSQLPKDRFSAERLKGVDSTLKIQPAKLEDSAVYLCASIPEGVSSYNEQFFGPGTRLTVL.

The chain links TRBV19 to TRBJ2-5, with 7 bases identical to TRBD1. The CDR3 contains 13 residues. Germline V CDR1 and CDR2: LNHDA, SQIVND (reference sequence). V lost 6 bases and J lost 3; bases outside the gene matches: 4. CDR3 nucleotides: TGTGCCAGTAGACAAACAGGGGAAGAGACCCAGTACTTC. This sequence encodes CASRQTGEETQYF.

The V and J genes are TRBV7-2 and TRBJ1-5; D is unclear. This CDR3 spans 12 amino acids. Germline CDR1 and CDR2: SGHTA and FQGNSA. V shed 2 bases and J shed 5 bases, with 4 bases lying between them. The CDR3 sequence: CASSLRDQPQHF. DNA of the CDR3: TGTGCCAGCAGCTTAAGAGATCAGCCCCAGCATTTT.

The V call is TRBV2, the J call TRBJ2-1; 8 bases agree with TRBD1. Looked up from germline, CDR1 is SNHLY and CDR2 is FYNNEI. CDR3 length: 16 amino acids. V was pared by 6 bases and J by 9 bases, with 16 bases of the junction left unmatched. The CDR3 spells CASRATPGGIYGEQFF. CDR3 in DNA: TGTGCCAGCAGGGCAACCCCAGGGGGCATATACGGTGAGCAGTTCTTC.

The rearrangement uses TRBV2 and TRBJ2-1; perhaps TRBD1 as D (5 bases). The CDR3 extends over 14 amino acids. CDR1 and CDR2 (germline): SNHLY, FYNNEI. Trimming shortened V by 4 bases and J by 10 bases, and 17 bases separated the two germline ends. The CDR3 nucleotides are TGTGCCAGCAGTGTCCACGGTGTGTCAGGGGAGCAGTTCTTC. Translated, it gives CASSVHGVSGEQFF. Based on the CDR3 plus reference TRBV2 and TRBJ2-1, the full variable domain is EPEVTQTPSHQVTQMGQEVILRCVPISNHLYFYWYRQILGQKVEFLVSFYNNEISEKSEIFDDQFSVERPDGSNFTLKIRSTKLEDSAMYFCASSVHGVSGEQFFGPGTRLTVL.

The CDR3 DNA reads as TGTGCCAGCAGTTTAGGGGGCACAGAGACCCAGTACTTC. Protein product: CASSLGGTETQYF. The chain uses TRBV28 and TRBJ2-5, with D maybe TRBD1 (6 bases). This CDR3 is built from 13 residues. Trimming cost V 2 bases and J 4 bases, with 8 bases left between them. CDR1 MDHEN and CDR2 SYDVKM come from the germline V gene.

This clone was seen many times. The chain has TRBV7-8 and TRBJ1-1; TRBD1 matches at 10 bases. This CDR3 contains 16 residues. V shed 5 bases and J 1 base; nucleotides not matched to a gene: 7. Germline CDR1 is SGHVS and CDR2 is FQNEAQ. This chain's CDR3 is CASSLRDRGSNTEAFF. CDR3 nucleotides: TGTGCCAGCAGCCTTCGGGACAGGGGATCGAACACTGAAGCTTTCTTT.

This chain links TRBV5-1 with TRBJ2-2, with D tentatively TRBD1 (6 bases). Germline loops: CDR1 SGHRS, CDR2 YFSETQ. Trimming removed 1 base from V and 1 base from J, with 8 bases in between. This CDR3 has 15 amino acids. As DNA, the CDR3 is TGCGCCAGCAGCTTGCAGGGACAGAACACCGGGGAGCTGTTTTTT. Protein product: CASSLQGQNTGELFF.

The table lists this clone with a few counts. CDR3 sequence reads: CASSPTGGSTEAFF. The CDR3 DNA reads as TGCGCCAGCAGCCCAACAGGGGGGAGCACTGAAGCTTTCTTT. This chain links TRBV5-1 with TRBJ1-1; the match to TRBD1 covers 8 bases. This CDR3 is 14 amino acids long. Germline lookup yields CDR1 SGHRS and CDR2 YFSETQ. V dropped 4 bases and J dropped 4; count of bases not matched to a gene: 6.

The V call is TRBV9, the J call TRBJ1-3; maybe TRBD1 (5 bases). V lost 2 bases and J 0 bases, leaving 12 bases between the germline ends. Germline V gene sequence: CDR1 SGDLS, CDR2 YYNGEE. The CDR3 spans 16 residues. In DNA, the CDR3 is TGTGCCAGCAGCGTGATTGGCAGGGCCTCTGGAAACACCATATATTTT. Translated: CASSVIGRASGNTIYF.